This T cell receptor (beta chain) comes out of a study of T cells after posttransplantation cyclophosphamide. For this clone: What it binds is not known.

Findings of the study overall: Tissue-infiltrating T cells from skin or gut overlapped little with blood T cells. Donor CD8+ memory clones often dominated recipient blood repertoires at later times. Recipient CMV seropositivity and CMV reactivation strongly tracked TRB clonality.

With V trimmed by 5 bases and J by 10 bases, 25 bases remained unmatched. The CDR3 contains 19 residues. The V gene's germline CDR1 is SGDLS and CDR2 YYNGEE. Measured with immunoSEQ multiplex PCR; TCRdb has only the in-frame clones, and not every one. The data contain some 12,000 clones, roughly 80% of them singletons. Busulfan-fludarabine conditioning, marrow transplant, and cyclophosphamide on days +3 and +4 were administered. The chain links TRBV9 to TRBJ1-4; TRBD1 agrees at 8 bases. The input for sequencing was PBMCs, taken after allogeneic stem cell transplant with posttransplant cyclophosphamide. This sequence was found in a female patient aged 50 to 65 who received an allogeneic stem cell transplant from a related donor, was CMV-positive, and had no GVHD. Some of the T cells might come from the graft donor. The CDR3 is CASRAGTGSYPGLFGKLFF. As DNA, the CDR3 is TGTGCCAGCAGAGCCGGGACAGGATCGTACCCAGGGCTATTTGGAAAACTGTTTTTT. Drawing the rest from reference TRBV9 and TRBJ1-4, the complete variable domain is DSGVTQTPKHLITATGQRVTLRCSPRSGDLSVYWYQQSLDQGLQFLIQYYNGEERAKGNILERFSAQQFPDLHSELNLSSLELGDSALYFCASRAGTGSYPGLFGKLFFGSGTQLSVL.